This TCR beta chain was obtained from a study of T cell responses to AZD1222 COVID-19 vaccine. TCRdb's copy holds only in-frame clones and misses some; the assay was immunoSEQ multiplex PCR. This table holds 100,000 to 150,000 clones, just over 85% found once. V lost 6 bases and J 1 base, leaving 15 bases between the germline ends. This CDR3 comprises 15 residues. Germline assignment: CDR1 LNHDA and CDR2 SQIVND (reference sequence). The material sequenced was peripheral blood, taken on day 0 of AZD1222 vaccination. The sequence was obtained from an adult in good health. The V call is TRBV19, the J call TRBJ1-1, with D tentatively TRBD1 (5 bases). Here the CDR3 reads CASRNGAEKNTEAFF. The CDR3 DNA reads TGTGCCAGTAGGAACGGGGCTGAAAAGAACACTGAAGCTTTCTTT.